This T cell receptor beta chain is from a study of CD8+ T cells in alopecia areata. TCR sequencing used cDNA made by reverse transcription of extracted RNA. Repertoires were generated with immunoSEQ multiplex PCR, while TCRdb's copy carries only in-frame clones and drops some. This sample has 100,000 to 120,000 clones, with less than 70% found just once. This clone has just a few counts. Regarding treatment: oral pan-JAK inhibitor, 5-10 mg twice daily. The CDR3 contains 15 residues. Per germline, CDR1 GTSNPN and CDR2 SVGIG (reference sequence). The trim removed 0 bases at V and 6 bases at J, leaving 10 bases unmatched.

Sequencing was performed on CD4+ T cells sorted from blood, taken at week 24, from a patient treated with tofacitinib. The chain uses TRBV30 and TRBJ1-2; 7 nucleotides line up with TRBD1. The TCR originated in a human donor with alopecia areata. CDR3 sequence (DNA): TGTGCCTGGAGTGTAGATAACAGGGGAAAGGATGGCTACACCTTC. Encoded protein: CAWSVDNRGKDGYTF.